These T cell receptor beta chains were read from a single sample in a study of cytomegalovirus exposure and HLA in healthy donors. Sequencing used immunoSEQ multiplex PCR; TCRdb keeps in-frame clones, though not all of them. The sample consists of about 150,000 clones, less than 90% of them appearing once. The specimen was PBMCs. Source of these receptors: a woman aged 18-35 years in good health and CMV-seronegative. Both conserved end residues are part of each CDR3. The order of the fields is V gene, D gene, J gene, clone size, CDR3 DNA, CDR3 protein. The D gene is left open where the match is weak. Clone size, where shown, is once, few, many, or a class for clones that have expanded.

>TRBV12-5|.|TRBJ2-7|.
TGTGCTAGTGGTTTGGTAAGCTCAGGTTACGAGCAGTACTTC
CASGLVSSGYEQYF
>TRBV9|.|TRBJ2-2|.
TGTGCCAGCAGCGTGGGGGGAGGTACCGGGGAGCTGTTTTTT
CASSVGGGTGELFF
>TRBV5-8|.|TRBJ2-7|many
TGTGCCAGCAGCCCTCCGGGGTTCACCTACGAGCAGTACTTC
CASSPPGFTYEQYF
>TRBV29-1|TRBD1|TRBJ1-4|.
TGCAGCGTTGGACAGGGGGCGCGTGAAAAACTGTTTTTT
CSVGQGAREKLFF
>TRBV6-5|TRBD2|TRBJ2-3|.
TGTGCCAGCAGTCCCCGTAGCGGGGGAACAGATACGCAGTATTTT
CASSPRSGGTDTQYF
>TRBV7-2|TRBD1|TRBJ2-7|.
TGTGCCAGCAGCTTAGGACAGGGGCGCTCCTACGAGCAGTACTTC
CASSLGQGRSYEQYF
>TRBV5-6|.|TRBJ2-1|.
TGTGCCAGCAGCTTGGGACTAGAGCAGTTCTTC
CASSLGLEQFF
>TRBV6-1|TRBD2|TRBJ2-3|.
TGTGCCAGCAGTAATAGACTAGCGGGGACAGATACGCAGTATTTT
CASSNRLAGTDTQYF
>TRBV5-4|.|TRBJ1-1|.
TGTGCCAGCAGCTTGGGAACAGGGAGGGTGAATGAAGCTTTCTTT
CASSLGTGRVNEAFF
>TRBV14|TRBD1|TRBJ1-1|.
TGTGCCAGCAGCAGACTTACAGGGGACACTGAAGCTTTCTTT
CASSRLTGDTEAFF
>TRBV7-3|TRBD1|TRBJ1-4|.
TGTGCCAGCAGCTCCCTGACAGGGGTGAATGAAAAACTGTTTTTT
CASSSLTGVNEKLFF
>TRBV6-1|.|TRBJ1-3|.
TGTGCCAGCAGTGAACCTACCGGGGGGACTGGAAACACCATATATTTT
CASSEPTGGTGNTIYF
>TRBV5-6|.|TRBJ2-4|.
TGTGCCAGCAGCTTAATAACCCTGCGGGCCAAAAACATTCAGTACTTC
CASSLITLRAKNIQYF
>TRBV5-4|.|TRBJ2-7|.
TGTGCCAGCAGCGTATCTTTGGGTGCCCACGGGAACGAGCAGTACTTC
CASSVSLGAHGNEQYF
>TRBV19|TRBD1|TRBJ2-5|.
TGTGCCAGCGGGACAGTCCTCCAAGAGACCCAGTACTTC
CASGTVLQETQYF
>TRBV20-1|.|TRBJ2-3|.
TGCAGTGCTCACGGGGGAGATACGCAGTATTTT
CSAHGGDTQYF
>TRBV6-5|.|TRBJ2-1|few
TGTGCCAGCAGGCAAGACAGTAGCTCCTACAATGAGCAGTTCTTC
CASRQDSSSYNEQFF
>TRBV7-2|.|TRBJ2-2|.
TGTGCCAGCAGCCTGAGACCGGGACACGATTTTAACACCGGGGAGCTGTTTTTT
CASSLRPGHDFNTGELFF
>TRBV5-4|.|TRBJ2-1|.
TGTGCCAGCAGCTTGATATGGACTCAGCAGTTCTTC
CASSLIWTQQFF
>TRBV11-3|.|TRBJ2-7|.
TGTGCCAGCAGCCCAGGGCCGGGGGACGAGCAGTACTTC
CASSPGPGDEQYF
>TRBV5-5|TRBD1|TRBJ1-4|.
TGTGCCAGCAGCTTGCGACAGGGCTATGGTGATGAAAAACTGTTTTTT
CASSLRQGYGDEKLFF
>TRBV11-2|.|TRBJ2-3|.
TGTGCCAGCAGCTTATTCGCAGATACGCAGTATTTT
CASSLFADTQYF
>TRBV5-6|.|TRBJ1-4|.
TGTGCCAGCAGCTCGGTCCCCGGTGGAGGACGGGGTAATGAAAAACTGTTTTTT
CASSSVPGGGRGNEKLFF
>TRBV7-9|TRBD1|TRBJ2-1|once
TGTGCCAGCAGTACCGGGACAGGGATCCACAATGAGCAGTTCTTC
CASSTGTGIHNEQFF
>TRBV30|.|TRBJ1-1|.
TGTGCCTGGAGTAGACAGGATAACACTGAAGCTTTCTTT
CAWSRQDNTEAFF
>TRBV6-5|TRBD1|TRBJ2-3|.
TGTGCCAGCAGCAACAGGGGTCCGGACACAGATACGCAGTATTTT
CASSNRGPDTDTQYF
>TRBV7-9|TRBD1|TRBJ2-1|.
TGTGCCAGCAGCTTAGGGTGGACAGGAGTTGACAATGAGCAGTTCTTC
CASSLGWTGVDNEQFF
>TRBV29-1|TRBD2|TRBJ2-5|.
TGCAGCGTCGCCGGGACTAGCTCCCGAGTTCGGACCCAGTACTTC
CSVAGTSSRVRTQYF
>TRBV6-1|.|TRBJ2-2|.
TGTGCCAGCAGTGAAGACCTGCGGGCAGCGAACACCGGGGAGCTGTTTTTT
CASSEDLRAANTGELFF
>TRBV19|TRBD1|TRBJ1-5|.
TGTGCCAGTAGCGAAGGGACAGGGATTCAGCCCCAGCATTTT
CASSEGTGIQPQHF
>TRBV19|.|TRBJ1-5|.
TGTGCCAGTAGTTCTCAGGGTGATCAGCCCCAGCATTTT
CASSSQGDQPQHF
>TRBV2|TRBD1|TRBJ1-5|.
TGTGCCAGCGGCGGACAGGGGCTAAGCAATCAGCCCCAGCATTTT
CASGGQGLSNQPQHF
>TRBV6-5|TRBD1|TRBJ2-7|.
TGTGCCAGCAGGCGGACAGGGGTACTCTACGAGCAGTACTTC
CASRRTGVLYEQYF
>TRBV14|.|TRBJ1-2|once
TGTGCCAGCAGCCAATCCGGTCCCCGCTACACCTTC
CASSQSGPRYTF
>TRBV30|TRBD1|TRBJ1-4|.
TGTGCCTGGAGTGCTGGGACAGGGTTAGGTGAAAAACTGTTTTTT
CAWSAGTGLGEKLFF
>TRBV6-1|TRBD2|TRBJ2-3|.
TGTGCCAGCAGTGTGTGGCTAGCGGGTTCAAGCACAGATACGCAGTATTTT
CASSVWLAGSSTDTQYF
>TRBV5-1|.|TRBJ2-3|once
TGCGCCAGCAGCTTCGAGGGTCCCTCCTTCACAGATACGCAGTATTTT
CASSFEGPSFTDTQYF
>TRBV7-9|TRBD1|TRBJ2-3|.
TGTGCCAGCAGCTTTGGTGACAGGGCAGCAGCAGATGCGCAGTATTTT
CASSFGDRAAADAQYF
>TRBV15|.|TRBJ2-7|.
TGTGCCACCAGCAGAGATGGCGGGTACACGCCCTACGAGCAGTACTTC
CATSRDGGYTPYEQYF
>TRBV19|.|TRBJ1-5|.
TGTGCCAGTAGTATAGGCCTAAGTAATCAGCCCCAGCATTTT
CASSIGLSNQPQHF
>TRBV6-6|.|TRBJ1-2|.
TGTGCCAGCAGTTACTTGGCGGAGTATGGCTACACCTTC
CASSYLAEYGYTF
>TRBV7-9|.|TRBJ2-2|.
TGTGCCAGCAGCCTAAGGACATTTAGGCCCAGGAACGGGGAGCTGTTTTTT
CASSLRTFRPRNGELFF
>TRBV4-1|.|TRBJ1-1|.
TGCGCCAGCAGCCACCTGGGCAGGGCGAACACTGAAGCTTTCTTT
CASSHLGRANTEAFF
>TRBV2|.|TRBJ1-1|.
TGTGCCAGCCAGGTTGTTAGGAACACTGAAGCTTTCTTT
CASQVVRNTEAFF
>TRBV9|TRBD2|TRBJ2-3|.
TGTGCCAGTAGCATCGGGACTAGCGGTGGGATGGCAGATACGCAGTATTTT
CASSIGTSGGMADTQYF
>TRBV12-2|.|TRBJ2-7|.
TGTGCAAGCCCACCTTTGACAGGGGGCGCGGGCGAGCAGTACTTC
CASPPLTGGAGEQYF
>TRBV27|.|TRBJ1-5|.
TGTGCCAGCAGTCCATTAGACAGAGATCAGCCCCAGCATTTT
CASSPLDRDQPQHF
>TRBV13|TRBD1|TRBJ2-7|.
TGTGCCAGCAGCTCAGGGACAGGAACCTACGAGCAGTACTTC
CASSSGTGTYEQYF
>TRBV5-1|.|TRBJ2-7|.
TGCGCCAGCAGAACCGCGGGTGGGACCTACGAGCAGTACTTC
CASRTAGGTYEQYF
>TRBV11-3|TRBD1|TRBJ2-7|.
TGTGCCAGCAGCGCCGCCGGGACAGGGTACACCTACGAGCAGTACTTC
CASSAAGTGYTYEQYF
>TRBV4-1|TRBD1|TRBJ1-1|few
TGCGCCAGCAGCCACGGGACAGGGCTTAACACTGAAGCTTTCTTT
CASSHGTGLNTEAFF
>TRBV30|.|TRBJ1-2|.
TGTGCCTGGACTGGGGCGGTGGGTTGGGGCTACACCTTC
CAWTGAVGWGYTF
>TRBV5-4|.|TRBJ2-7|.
TGTGCCAGCAGTACTGACAGGGAGGCGTACTACGAGCAGTACTTC
CASSTDREAYYEQYF
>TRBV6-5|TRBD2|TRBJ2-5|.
TGTGCCAGCAGTTTGGGACTAGCGGGAGGAGAGACCCAGTACTTC
CASSLGLAGGETQYF